This T cell receptor beta chain derives from a study of CD8+ T cells in alopecia areata. It was cDNA, reverse transcribed from extracted RNA, that served as the sequencing template. The repertoire was sequenced with immunoSEQ multiplex PCR; TCRdb's copy has only in-frame clones and lacks some. Of 140,000 to 150,000 clones listed, about 60% are singletons. This clone was counted a few times. V lost 7 bases to trimming and J lost 11 bases, with 18 bases between them. CDR1 is ENHRY and CDR2 is SYGVKD in the germline V gene. CDR3 length: 13 residues. V and J are TRBV10-3 and TRBJ1-5; a possible D gene is TRBD1 (6 bases). The receptor comes from a human donor with alopecia areata. The source was CD4+ T cells sorted from blood, collected at week 0. CDR3 residues: CAITPGESEAQHF. The CDR3 DNA reads TGTGCCATCACACCAGGGGAATCCGAGGCCCAGCATTTT.